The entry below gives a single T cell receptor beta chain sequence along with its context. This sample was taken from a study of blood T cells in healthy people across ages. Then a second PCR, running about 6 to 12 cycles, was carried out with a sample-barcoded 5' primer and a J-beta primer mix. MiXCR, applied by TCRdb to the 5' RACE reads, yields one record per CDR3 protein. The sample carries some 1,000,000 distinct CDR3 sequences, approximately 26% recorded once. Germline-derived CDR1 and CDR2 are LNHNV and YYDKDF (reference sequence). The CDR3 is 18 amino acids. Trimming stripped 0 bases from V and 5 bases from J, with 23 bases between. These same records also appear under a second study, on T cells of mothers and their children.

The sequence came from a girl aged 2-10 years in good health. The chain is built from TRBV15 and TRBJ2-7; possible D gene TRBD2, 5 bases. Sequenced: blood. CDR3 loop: CATSRDLSGIPVGDEQYF. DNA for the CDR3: TGTGCCACCAGCAGAGATCTGTCGGGGATCCCCGTGGGCGACGAGCAGTACTTC.